Presented here are 19 T cell receptor beta chains from one specimen sequenced in a study of PD-L1 blockade in urothelial cancer. Profiled with immunoSEQ multiplex PCR; TCRdb holds only in-frame clones, not every one. This sample has about 88,000 clones, with 90% found just once. The sequences come from PBMCs, collected around atezolizumab (anti-PD-L1) treatment. The receptors shown here come from a man in his 60s with urothelial cancer.

The gene calls are TRBV28 and TRBJ2-7, with a possible D match to TRBD1 (6 bases). Germline V gene sequence: CDR1 MDHEN, CDR2 SYDVKM. The V gene lost 6 bases and the J gene lost 2 bases, with 14 bases spanning the gap. The CDR3 has 14 residues. CDR3 sequence: CASRGAGAPYEQYF. The CDR3 DNA reads as TGTGCCAGCAGAGGGGCAGGGGCCCCCTACGAGCAGTACTTC.

The genes are TRBV29-1 and TRBJ1-1; D perhaps matches TRBD1 (6 bases). The CDR3 contains 11 residues. Trimming took off 4 bases at V and 4 bases at J, with 7 bases between the two ends. From germline, CDR1 is SQVTM and CDR2 ANQGSEA. The CDR3 coding sequence is TGCAGCGTTGGCAGGGGCACTGAAGCTTTCTTT. Translated: CSVGRGTEAFF.

The CDR3 sequence: CASSLRGDGFYEAFF. DNA of the CDR3: TGTGCCAGCAGCCTCAGAGGCGACGGATTTTATGAAGCTTTCTTT. The chain recombines TRBV9 with TRBJ1-1; D not certain. The CDR3 runs to 15 residues. Germline lookup yields CDR1 SGDLS and CDR2 YYNGEE. Trimming shortened V by 4 bases and J by 7 bases, and 20 bases separated the two germline ends.

The V gene is TRBV4-2, the J gene TRBJ2-7, with 8 bases identical to TRBD2. The CDR3 covers 16 residues. The V and J ends lost 0 bases and 2 bases, in that order; junction bases with no gene match: 6. Germline CDR1 is LGHNA and CDR2 is YNFKEQ. CDR3 nucleotide sequence: TGTGCCAGCAGCCAAGATCCGGGGGGGGAGACCTACGAGCAGTACTTC. It translates to CASSQDPGGETYEQYF.

Remarks on this clone: Different DNA sequences within this sample yield the same CDR3. V gene TRBV5-4 combines with J gene TRBJ2-3; TRBD2 matches at 16 bases. This CDR3 is built from 16 residues. Germline V gene sequence: CDR1 SGHNT, CDR2 YYREEE (reference sequence). With V trimmed by 3 bases and J by 3 bases, 1 base remained unmatched. Here the CDR3 reads CASSSGLAGGTDTQYF. The CDR3 nucleotides are TGTGCCAGCAGCTCGGGACTAGCGGGGGGGACAGATACGCAGTATTTT.

V and J are TRBV4-1 and TRBJ2-7; D perhaps matches TRBD2 (5 bases). This CDR3 has 13 amino acids. Germline CDR1 reads MGHRA; CDR2 reads YSYEKL. V was shortened by 0 bases and J by 5 bases, with 8 bases between the two germline ends. CDR3: CASSQDGADEQYF. The CDR3 region has the DNA TGCGCCAGCAGCCAAGATGGAGCGGACGAGCAGTACTTC.

V gene TRBV18 combines with J gene TRBJ1-5; D not certain. The germline V and J ends were trimmed by 4 bases and 3 bases, with 16 bases remaining between them. Germline CDR1 is KGHSH and CDR2 is LQKENI. The length of the CDR3 is 16 residues. The CDR3 loop is CASSLTFDTYNQPQHF. CDR3 coding DNA: TGTGCCAGCTCACTCACCTTTGACACCTACAATCAGCCCCAGCATTTT. Based on the CDR3 plus reference TRBV18 and TRBJ1-5, the full variable domain is NAGVMQNPRHLVRRRGQEARLRCSPMKGHSHVYWYRQLPEEGLKFMVYLQKENIIDESGMPKERFSAEFPKEGPSILRIQQVVRGDSAAYFCASSLTFDTYNQPQHFGDGTRLSIL.

V and J are TRBV2 and TRBJ1-5; D might be TRBD1 (5 bases). CDR1 is SNHLY, CDR2 FYNNEI, per germline. This CDR3 has 13 amino acids. V lost 1 base and J 15 bases, leaving 16 bases between the germline ends. CDR3 in amino acids: CASSEGQGLNPHF. The CDR3 DNA reads as TGTGCCAGCAGTGAAGGCCAGGGACTTAATCCGCATTTT.

The chain has TRBV9 and TRBJ1-1; TRBD1 might be the D (6 bases). The germline gives CDR1 SGDLS, CDR2 YYNGEE. V was cut by 4 bases and J by 1 base, with 11 bases left in between. The CDR3 contains 14 residues. CDR3 in DNA: TGTGCCAGCAGCAAAGGGACAACGAACACTGAAGCTTTCTTT. Residues: CASSKGTTNTEAFF.

The chain is built from TRBV9 and TRBJ2-6, with a weak D call TRBD1 (6 bases). The CDR3 runs 17 residues. In germline, CDR1 is SGDLS, CDR2 YYNGEE. Trimming cost V 4 bases and J 4 bases, with 18 bases left between them. The CDR3 loop reads CASSPGEGPLGANVLTF. DNA for the CDR3: TGTGCCAGCAGCCCAGGGGAAGGCCCTCTGGGGGCCAACGTCCTGACTTTC.

In this sample, this clone turned up once. The chain carries TRBV10-3 and TRBJ2-7; maybe TRBD1 (6 bases). Between the trimmed V and J ends, which lost 10 bases and 0 bases, there was a span of 16 bases. The CDR3 totals 14 residues. Germline CDR1 and CDR2: ENHRY and SYGVKD. The CDR3 loop reads CASQREDSSYEQYF. Written as DNA, the CDR3 is TGTGCCAGCCAGAGAGAGGACAGCTCCTACGAGCAGTACTTC.

The chain recombines TRBV7-8 with TRBJ2-1; 11 positions agree with TRBD2. The CDR3 loop spans 17 amino acids. Germline CDR1 and CDR2: SGHVS and FQNEAQ. J gave up 4 bases and V 1 base, and 6 bases lay outside the gene matches. This CDR3 reads CASSLDRLAGSYNEQFF. In nucleotides, the CDR3 is TGTGCCAGCAGCTTAGATAGACTAGCGGGGTCTTACAATGAGCAGTTCTTC. The whole variable domain, filled in from reference TRBV7-8 and TRBJ2-1, reads GAGVSQSPRYKVAKRGQDVALRCDPISGHVSLFWYQQALGQGPEFLTYFQNEAQLDKSGLPSDRFFAERPEGSVSTLKIQRTQQEDSAVYLCASSLDRLAGSYNEQFFGPGTRLTVL.

The sample holds one count of this clone. This chain uses TRBV18 with TRBJ2-7; 8 positions agree with TRBD1. CDR1 KGHSH and CDR2 LQKENI come from the germline V gene. This CDR3 region has 13 residues. The V segment lost 5 bases and the J segment 7 bases; nucleotides outside the gene matches: 7. CDR3 coding DNA: TGTGCCAGCTCAGATGACAGGGGATATGAGCAGTACTTC. Translated: CASSDDRGYEQYF.

This sequence joins TRBV7-2 and TRBJ2-1; no definite D call. The V gene's germline CDR1 is SGHTA and CDR2 FQGNSA. The CDR3 contains 14 residues. Trimming left V 1 base short and J 6 bases short, with 10 bases between. The CDR3 region has the DNA TGTGCCAGCAGCTTAGTTAGTGGTGGCAATGAGCAGTTCTTC. It yields the protein CASSLVSGGNEQFF.

The chain uses TRBV10-3 and TRBJ2-3, with 7 bases identical to TRBD2. Germline assignment: CDR1 ENHRY and CDR2 SYGVKD. CDR3 length: 16 residues. The trim removed 9 bases at V and 2 bases at J, leaving 14 bases unmatched. CDR3 in amino acids: CAMASASGSSTDTQYF. DNA for the CDR3: TGTGCCATGGCTTCGGCTAGCGGCTCCTCCACAGATACGCAGTATTTT.

The chain joins TRBV5-1 to TRBJ2-1; 12 bases line up with TRBD2. The V gene's germline CDR1 is SGHRS and CDR2 YFSETQ. After removal of 5 bases from V and 0 bases from J, the junction contained 6 bases not matched to a gene. The CDR3 is 17 residues long. The CDR3 region has the DNA TGCGCCAGCAGTTCCGGACTAGCGGGGAGCTCCTACAATGAGCAGTTCTTC. As protein: CASSSGLAGSSYNEQFF. The entire variable domain, with the rest obtained from reference TRBV5-1 and TRBJ2-1, is as follows: KAGVTQTPRYLIKTRGQQVTLSCSPISGHRSVSWYQQTPGQGLQFLFEYFSETQRNKGNFPGRFSGRQFSNSRSEMNVSTLELGDSALYLCASSSGLAGSSYNEQFFGPGTRLTVL.

This clone was recorded a few times. The chain combines TRBV2 with TRBJ1-1, with unresolved D. V lost 4 bases, J lost 7 bases, and 7 bases lay in between. CDR1 is SNHLY and CDR2 is FYNNEI in the germline V gene. This CDR3 region has 11 residues. The CDR3 spells CASSVQNEAFF. Written as DNA, the CDR3 is TGTGCCAGCAGTGTCCAGAATGAAGCTTTCTTT.

The rearrangement uses TRBV2 and TRBJ2-2; D perhaps matches TRBD2 (7 bases). Per the germline V gene, CDR1 is SNHLY and CDR2 is FYNNEI. The CDR3 spans 13 residues. The ends were cut back, 6 bases at V and 6 bases at J, with 11 bases in the middle. The CDR3 region is CASRGGGSGELFF. CDR3 coding DNA: TGTGCCAGCAGGGGAGGGGGTTCCGGGGAGCTGTTTTTT.

The J gene is TRBJ2-6, the V gene TRBV19; D perhaps matches TRBD2 (5 bases). The ends were cut back, 6 bases at V and 2 bases at J, with 17 bases in the middle. CDR3 length equals 17 residues. Germline CDR1 reads LNHDA; CDR2 reads SQIVND (reference sequence). The CDR3 nucleotides are TGTGCCAGTAGCCAAATCCGAACTAGAGCTGGGGCCAACGTCCTGACTTTC. Protein product: CASSQIRTRAGANVLTF.